Listed here are 19 T cell receptor beta chains from one sample, sequenced in a study of T-cell reconstitution after alpha-beta-depleted transplantation in children. The TCRbeta library was prepared with unique molecular identifiers. Using its own MiXCR run on the PCR reads, TCRdb lists one record per CDR3 protein. The sample holds hundreds of thousands of distinct CDR3 sequences, roughly 13% seen once. This material consisted of PBMCs, mostly from graft donor cells, taken 360 days after TCRalphabeta/CD19-depleted stem cell transplant. These receptor sequences come from a male patient between 5 and 17 years old who had a stem cell transplant for acute myeloid leukemia, so the T cells may come from the graft donor.

Here the CDR3 reads CASSQERGRTSGRDTQYF. In nucleotides, the CDR3 is TGCGCCAGCAGCCAAGAGCGGGGAAGGACTAGCGGGAGAGATACGCAGTATTTT. The chain couples TRBV4-3 to TRBJ2-3; 13 nucleotides match TRBD2. This CDR3 contains 18 residues. Germline V gene sequence: CDR1 LGHNA, CDR2 YSLEER. V shed 0 bases, J shed 5 bases, and the junction held 8 bases outside the gene matches.

This clonotype was seen only a few times. The chain combines TRBV5-1 with TRBJ2-7; no reliable D call. The CDR3 is 14 residues long. Trimming pared 3 bases from V and 2 bases from J, leaving 12 bases between. Germline CDR1 and CDR2: SGHRS and YFSETQ. The CDR3: CASSSAGTAYEQYF. The CDR3 nucleotides read TGCGCCAGCAGCTCTGCAGGTACAGCCTACGAGCAGTACTTC.

This clonotype was counted only a few times. The CDR3 DNA reads TGCAGTGCTAGGCGATCAAGGACAGGGGGAAATGAGCAGTTCTTC. Residues: CSARRSRTGGNEQFF. V is TRBV20-1 and J is TRBJ2-1; 10 nucleotides line up with TRBD1. This CDR3 contains 15 residues. Germline V gene sequence: CDR1 DFQATT, CDR2 SNEGSKA (reference sequence). Trimming took 3 bases from V and 7 from J; bases not matched to a gene: 9.

The sample holds a few counts of this clonotype. The CDR3 bases are TGTGCCAGCAGTAAGATGGTCGAGACCCAGTACTTC. Residues: CASSKMVETQYF. This rearrangement joins TRBV7-8 to TRBJ2-5; D is unresolved. This CDR3 comprises 12 residues. In germline, CDR1 is SGHVS, CDR2 FQNEAQ. V lost 6 bases to trimming and J lost 5 bases, with 10 bases between them.

This clonotype was observed at least ten times. The gene calls are TRBV18 and TRBJ1-3; the D is unclear. Germline V gives CDR1 KGHSH, CDR2 LQKENI. Trimming stripped 3 bases from V and 1 base from J, with 10 bases between. The CDR3 covers 15 residues. The CDR3 reads CASSPAGSSGNTIYF. The CDR3 DNA reads as TGTGCCAGCTCACCGGCAGGTTCGTCTGGAAACACCATATATTTT.

This clonotype was counted many times. The chain couples TRBV10-3 to TRBJ2-1, with D tentatively TRBD2 (7 bases). The V gene's germline CDR1 is ENHRY and CDR2 SYGVKD. Trimming took 4 bases from V and 7 from J, leaving 20 bases between them. This CDR3 has 16 amino acids. This CDR3 is CAISVESGKGGNEQFF. The CDR3 DNA reads as TGTGCCATCAGTGTAGAAAGCGGGAAAGGGGGGAATGAGCAGTTCTTC.

This clonotype was observed a few times. The rearrangement joins TRBV24-1 to TRBJ2-7; TRBD2 aligns across 9 bases. V lost 2 bases and J lost 0; bases outside the gene matches: 4. Germline CDR1 KGHDR, CDR2 SFDVKD. This CDR3 is 16 amino acids long. The CDR3 nucleotides read TGTGCCACCAGTGATTCCCGGACTAGCGTCTCCTACGAGCAGTACTTC. Amino acid sequence: CATSDSRTSVSYEQYF.

Only a few counts were recorded for this clonotype. This chain links TRBV20-1 with TRBJ2-1; 13 bases are a match to TRBD2. Germline CDR1 and CDR2: DFQATT and SNEGSKA (reference sequence). The CDR3 extends over 15 amino acids. V dropped 6 bases and J dropped 3; count of bases not matched to a gene: 5. CDR3 bases: TGCAGTGCCCTGGGACTAGCGGGGAACTACAATGAGCAGTTCTTC. The encoded protein is CSALGLAGNYNEQFF.

This clonotype showed up just a few times. In DNA, the CDR3 is TGTGCCAGCAGGATACAGGGTTCCCGCGAGCAGTACTTC. It is translated as CASRIQGSREQYF. The chain is built from TRBV28 and TRBJ2-7; tentatively, D is TRBD1 (6 bases). Germline CDR1 is MDHEN and CDR2 is SYDVKM. The CDR3 covers 13 residues. V lost 6 bases and J 6 bases, leaving 15 bases between the germline ends.

This clonotype was recorded many times. The chain recombines TRBV6-2 or TRBV6-3 with TRBJ2-7, with D tentatively TRBD1 or TRBD2 (5 bases each). Trimming left V 7 bases short and J 3 bases short, with 10 bases between. Germline V lookup: CDR1 MNHEY, CDR2 SVGEGT. This CDR3 is built from 12 residues. Here the CDR3 reads CASTDGGYEQYF. Here the CDR3 DNA reads TGTGCCAGCACGGATGGGGGCTACGAGCAGTACTTC.

This clonotype was observed a handful of times. The J gene is TRBJ2-6, the V gene TRBV6-1, with TRBD1 identical over 9 bases. Germline trimming cut 6 bases from V and 0 bases from J; bases unmatched to any gene: 3. This CDR3 is 16 amino acids long. Germline lookup yields CDR1 MNHNS and CDR2 SASEGT. The CDR3 sequence: CASRGQGRSGANVLTF. CDR3 bases: TGTGCCAGCAGGGGACAGGGCCGCTCTGGGGCCAACGTCCTGACTTTC.

The chain couples TRBV20-1 to TRBJ2-3, with D possibly TRBD1 on 6 matching bases. Germline V gene sequence: CDR1 DFQATT, CDR2 SNEGSKA (reference sequence). This CDR3 comprises 13 residues. Trimming shortened V by 3 bases and J by 7 bases, and 14 bases separated the two germline ends. The CDR3 sequence is CSASNLQGYTQYF. Here the CDR3 DNA reads TGCAGTGCTAGTAATTTACAGGGATATACGCAGTATTTT.

This clonotype turned up a few times. The V and J genes are TRBV4-3 and TRBJ2-3; the match to TRBD2 covers 10 bases. Trimming at V came to 4 bases and at J to 1 base, leaving 5 bases not matched to a gene. The CDR3 length is 16 residues. Germline CDR1 LGHNA, CDR2 YSLEER. The CDR3 loop reads CASSRLLAGGTDTQYF. The CDR3, as DNA: TGCGCCAGCAGCCGTCTTCTAGCGGGAGGCACAGATACGCAGTATTTT.

There are a few counts of this clonotype. The rearrangement uses TRBV11-2 and TRBJ2-7; D assignment may be TRBD1 or TRBD2 (5 bases each). Germline V gene lookup returns CDR1 SGHAT and CDR2 FQNNGV. The V and J ends lost 0 bases and 2 bases respectively, with 17 bases between them. The CDR3 has 17 amino acids. CDR3: CASSLDYFGTGPYEQYF. CDR3 DNA sequence: TGTGCCAGCAGCTTAGATTACTTCGGGACCGGCCCCTACGAGCAGTACTTC.

The V gene is TRBV28, the J gene TRBJ2-1; 7 bases fit TRBD2. Germline CDR1 reads MDHEN; CDR2 reads SYDVKM. Losses at the gene ends were 7 bases for V and 2 bases for J; bases not matched to a gene: 2. The CDR3 extends over 13 amino acids. CDR3 coding DNA: TGTGCCAGCAAGGGAGGGCCCTACAATGAGCAGTTCTTC. This codes for CASKGGPYNEQFF.

This sequence joins TRBV5-1 and TRBJ2-2; 7 bases map to TRBD1. CDR3 size: 15 residues. The V and J ends lost 0 bases and 3 bases, in that order; junction bases with no gene match: 2. CDR1 and CDR2 from the germline V gene are SGHRS and YFSETQ. CDR3 protein: CASSLGGTDTGELFF. The CDR3 nucleotides are TGCGCCAGCAGCTTGGGGGGGACAGACACCGGGGAGCTGTTTTTT.

The chain recombines TRBV9 with TRBJ2-1; D is undetermined. This CDR3 contains 14 residues. The ends were cut back, 3 bases at V and 4 bases at J, with 11 bases in the middle. Germline V gene lookup returns CDR1 SGDLS and CDR2 YYNGEE. The CDR3 coding sequence is TGTGCCAGCAGCGCGGTAGAAAGTTACAATGAGCAGTTCTTC. Residues: CASSAVESYNEQFF.

This clonotype has only a few counts. V and J are TRBV28 and TRBJ2-1; D is possibly TRBD1 or TRBD2 (5 bases each). Germline CDR1 MDHEN, CDR2 SYDVKM. The CDR3 runs 13 residues. The CDR3 region is CSIGGGSYNEQFF. CDR3 in DNA: TGTTCTATTGGTGGGGGCTCCTACAATGAGCAGTTCTTC. Drawing the rest from reference TRBV28 and TRBJ2-1, the complete variable domain is DVKVTQSSRYLVKRTGEKVFLECVQDMDHENMFWYRQDPGLGLRLIYFSYDVKMKEKGDIPEGYSVSREKKERFSLILESASTNQTSMYLCSIGGGSYNEQFFGPGTRLTVL.

The genes are TRBV9 and TRBJ2-5, with 11 bases that match TRBD2. Unmatched junction bases numbered 5, after V lost 2 bases and J lost 5 bases. The CDR3 length is 15 residues. Germline-derived CDR1 and CDR2 are SGDLS and YYNGEE. The CDR3, as DNA: TGTGCCAGCAGCGTCCTACTAGCGGGAGAGGAGACCCAGTACTTC. It translates to CASSVLLAGEETQYF.